Following are 2 T cell receptor beta chains from one sample sequenced in a study of blood T cell repertoires in COVID-19 (dated by TCRdb to the early 2020s). The library relied on the immunoSEQ multiplex PCR assay. The immuneACCESS repertoire file appears here via TCRdb, limited to in-frame rearrangements. These files lack a portion of the clones; in checked studies, under half of the deficit traces to unresolved V genes, and the cause of the others is not known. The sample table contains approximately 310,000 clones; only one count was recorded for 85% of them. The ten largest make up about 1.9% of the sample. Material: PBMCs or T cells enriched from blood (not recorded which). Receptors originate from a woman in her twenties or thirties who had been exposed to COVID-19.

This sequence joins TRBV5-1 and TRBJ1-6; 7 bases are shared with TRBD1. In germline, CDR1 is SGHRS, CDR2 YFSETQ. J was trimmed by 0 bases and V by 3 bases; bases with no gene match: 6. The CDR3 runs 17 residues. The DNA for the CDR3 is TGCGCCAGCAGCTCCGTACAGGGGAGCTCCTATAATTCACCCCTCCACTTT. It is translated as CASSSVQGSSYNSPLHF.

The chain joins TRBV7-6 to TRBJ2-1, with 12 nucleotides matching TRBD2. The CDR3 contains 15 residues. The J segment lost 8 bases and the V segment lost 5 bases, leaving 7 bases of the junction unmatched. The germline V gene has CDR1 SGHVS and CDR2 FNYEAQ. The CDR3 nucleotides read TGTGCCAGCAGCCCGACTAGCGGGGGAATCCATGAGCAGTTCTTC. It is translated as CASSPTSGGIHEQFF.